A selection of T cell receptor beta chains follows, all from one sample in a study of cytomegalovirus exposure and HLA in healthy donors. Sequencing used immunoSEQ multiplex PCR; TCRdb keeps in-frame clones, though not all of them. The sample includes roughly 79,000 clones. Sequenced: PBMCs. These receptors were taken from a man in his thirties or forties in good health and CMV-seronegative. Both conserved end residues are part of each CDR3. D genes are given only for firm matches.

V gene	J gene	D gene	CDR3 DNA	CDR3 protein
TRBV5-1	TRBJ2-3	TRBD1	TGCGCCAGCAGCTTGATTATCAGGGGGCGCAGAGATACGCAGTATTTT	CASSLIIRGRRDTQYF
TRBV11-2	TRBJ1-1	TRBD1	TGTGCCAGCAGCTTAAGGGGGCGAGGGGAAGCTTTCTTT	CASSLRGRGEAFF
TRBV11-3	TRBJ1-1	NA	TGTGCCAGCTCCCCGGGGGGGGGTACTGAAGCTTTCTTT	CASSPGGGTEAFF
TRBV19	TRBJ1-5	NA	TGTGCCAGTAGCGAGGGCCAGGCCCATCAGCCCCAGCATTTT	CASSEGQAHQPQHF
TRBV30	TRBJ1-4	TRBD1	TGTGCCTGGTCGACAGGGTCTAATGAAAAACTGTTTTTT	CAWSTGSNEKLFF
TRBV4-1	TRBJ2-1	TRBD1	TGCGCCAGCAGCCAGTTAGACAGGGGTTGGTCCAACAATGAGCAGTTCTTC	CASSQLDRGWSNNEQFF
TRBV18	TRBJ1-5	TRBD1	TGTGCCAGCTCACCCCAGGGGGCTGGAGGCAATCAGCCCCAGCATTTT	CASSPQGAGGNQPQHF
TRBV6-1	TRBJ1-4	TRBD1	TGTGCCAGCAGTGCGGGACAGGATAATGAAAAACTGTTTTTT	CASSAGQDNEKLFF
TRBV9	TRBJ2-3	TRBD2	TGTGCCAGCAGCCCAAGGGGGACTAGCGGAACAGATACGCAGTATTTT	CASSPRGTSGTDTQYF
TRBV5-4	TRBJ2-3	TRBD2	TGTGCCAGCAGCTTGGGGCCGGGGCGGGAGTCAGATACGCAGTATTTT	CASSLGPGRESDTQYF
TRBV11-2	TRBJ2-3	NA	TGTGCCAGCAGCTTCGGGGTGATCCTCAGCACAGATACGCAGTATTTT	CASSFGVILSTDTQYF
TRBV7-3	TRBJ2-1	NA	TGTGCCAGCAGCCAAACTAGTTTCAATGAGCAGTTCTTC	CASSQTSFNEQFF
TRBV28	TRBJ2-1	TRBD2	TGTGCCAGCAGCCCCGCTAGCGGGAGTCTCCATGAGCAGTTCTTC	CASSPASGSLHEQFF
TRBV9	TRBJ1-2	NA	TGTGCCTCAGGGTCGAAGAACTATGGCTACACCTTC	CASGSKNYGYTF